This T cell receptor beta chain was recovered during a study of T cell responses to AZD1222 COVID-19 vaccine. Across the whole study: Pooling of second doses given at about 4 or about 12 weeks was done.

TCRdb keeps only in-frame clones here, not all; method: immunoSEQ multiplex PCR. The data hold around 140,000 clones, with approximately 90% observed a single time. Note on this clone: Its antigen is still unknown.

Findings and limits, study-wide: Clonal diversity was possibly underestimated; the donors were predominantly white British and more often female. Repertoire sampling occurred only after the peak T cell response. With dominance at 160-218 and 743-854, vaccine-associated CD4 TCRs spanned spike.

V shed 4 bases and J 3 bases; nucleotides not matched to a gene: 9. CDR1 and CDR2 (germline): LGHNA, YSLEER. CDR3 size: 16 residues. This material consisted of peripheral blood, taken on day 0 of AZD1222 vaccination. This clonotype originated in an adult in good health. The rearrangement uses TRBV4-3 and TRBJ2-5, with 9 bases matching TRBD2. CDR3 bases: TGCGCCAGCAGCCGCCTTGGTGCGGGGGGGAAAGAGACCCAGTACTTC. Translated, it gives CASSRLGAGGKETQYF.